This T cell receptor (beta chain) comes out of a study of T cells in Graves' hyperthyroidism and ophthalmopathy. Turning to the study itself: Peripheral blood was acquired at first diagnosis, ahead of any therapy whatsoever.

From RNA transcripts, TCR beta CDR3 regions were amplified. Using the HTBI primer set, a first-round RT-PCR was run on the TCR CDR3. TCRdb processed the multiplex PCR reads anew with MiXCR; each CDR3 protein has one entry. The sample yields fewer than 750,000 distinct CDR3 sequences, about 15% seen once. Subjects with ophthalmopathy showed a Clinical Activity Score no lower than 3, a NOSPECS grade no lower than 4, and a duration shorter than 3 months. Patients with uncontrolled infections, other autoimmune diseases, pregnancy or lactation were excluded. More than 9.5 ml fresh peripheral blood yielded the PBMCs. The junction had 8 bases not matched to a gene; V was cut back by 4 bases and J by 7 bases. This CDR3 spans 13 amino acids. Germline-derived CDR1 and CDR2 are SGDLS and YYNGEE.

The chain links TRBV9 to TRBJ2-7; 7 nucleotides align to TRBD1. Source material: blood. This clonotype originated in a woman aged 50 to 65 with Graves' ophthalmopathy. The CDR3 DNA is TGTGCCAGCAGCTCCGGGACAGTTAATGAGCAGTACTTC. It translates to CASSSGTVNEQYF.